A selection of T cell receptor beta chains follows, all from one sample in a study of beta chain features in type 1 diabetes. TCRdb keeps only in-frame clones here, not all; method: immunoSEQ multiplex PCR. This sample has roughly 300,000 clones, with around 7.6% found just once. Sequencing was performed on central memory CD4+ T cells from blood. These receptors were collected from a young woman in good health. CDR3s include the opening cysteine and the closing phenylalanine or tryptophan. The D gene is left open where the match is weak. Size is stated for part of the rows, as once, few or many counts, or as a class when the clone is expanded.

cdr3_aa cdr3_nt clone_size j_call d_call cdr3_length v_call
CSVGVGQDYGYTF TGCAGCGTTGGGGTGGGACAGGACTATGGCTACACCTTC . TRBJ1-2 TRBD1 13 TRBV29-1
CASSTRDGRYQETQYF TGTGCCAGTAGTACCCGGGACGGGAGGTACCAAGAGACCCAGTACTTC many TRBJ2-5 TRBD2 16 TRBV19
CSGRTGYEAFF TGCAGCGGCCGAACAGGGTATGAAGCTTTCTTT few TRBJ1-1 . 11 TRBV29-1
CASSPPDWRGYTF TGTGCCAGCTCACCACCGGATTGGCGGGGCTACACCTTC many TRBJ1-2 . 13 TRBV18
CASSSTRTGEQFF TGTGCCAGCAGCTCCACTCGGACGGGAGAGCAGTTCTTC . TRBJ2-1 . 13 TRBV11-2
CASSLAGEHIQYF TGTGCCAGCAGCTTGGCCGGGGAACACATTCAGTACTTC many TRBJ2-4 . 13 TRBV5-4
CASSVGPQSPYEQYF TGTGCCAGCAGCGTAGGGCCTCAGAGTCCTTACGAGCAGTACTTC . TRBJ2-7 . 15 TRBV9
CAIRGTGGFYEQYF TGTGCCATCAGGGGGACAGGGGGTTTCTACGAGCAGTACTTC . TRBJ2-7 TRBD1 14 TRBV10-3
CASSPLAGGYNEQFF TGTGCCAGCAGCCCTCTAGCGGGGGGCTACAATGAGCAGTTCTTC . TRBJ2-1 TRBD2 15 TRBV11-1
CASSFDRGYEQYF TGTGCCAGTAGTTTCGACAGGGGCTACGAGCAGTACTTC . TRBJ2-7 TRBD1 13 TRBV19
CASRYGLNTLYEQYF TGCGCCAGCAGATATGGACTCAACACCCTCTACGAGCAGTACTTC . TRBJ2-7 . 15 TRBV10-2
CASSQEPLNTGELFF TGCGCCAGCAGCCAAGAACCTCTGAACACCGGGGAGCTGTTTTTT . TRBJ2-2 . 15 TRBV4-3
CSVGTVREAFF TGCAGCGTTGGGACAGTCCGTGAAGCTTTCTTT . TRBJ1-1 . 11 TRBV29-1
CASSQRGNQETQYF TGCGCCAGCAGCCAACGGGGAAACCAAGAGACCCAGTACTTC few TRBJ2-5 . 14 TRBV5-1
CASSPQTGDYGYTF TGTGCCAGCAGCCCGCAAACAGGGGACTATGGCTACACCTTC few TRBJ1-2 TRBD1 14 TRBV11-1
CATSRPGYEQYF TGTGCCACCAGCAGACCAGGCTACGAGCAGTACTTC . TRBJ2-7 . 12 TRBV15
CASSLAVRVARQETQYF TGTGCCAGCAGCTTAGCAGTCCGGGTAGCGCGCCAAGAGACCCAGTACTTC few TRBJ2-5 . 17 TRBV11-2
CASSLSLGGSSFHEQYF TGTGCCAGCAGTTTATCCCTGGGCGGGTCATCCTTCCACGAGCAGTACTTC . TRBJ2-7 . 17 TRBV27
CASSNPRGLNEQFF TGTGCCAGTAGTAACCCCAGGGGGCTCAATGAGCAGTTCTTC few TRBJ2-1 TRBD1 14 TRBV19
CASSLYTGSYGYTF TGTGCCAGCAGTTTATATACAGGGAGCTATGGCTACACCTTC few TRBJ1-2 . 14 TRBV28
CAISDSDQETQYF TGTGCCATCAGTGACTCCGACCAAGAGACCCAGTACTTC many TRBJ2-5 . 13 TRBV10-3
CASSLRAGTSVYEQFF TGTGCCAGCAGCTTACGGGCCGGGACTAGTGTCTACGAGCAGTTCTTC few TRBJ2-1 TRBD2 16 TRBV7-2
CASSLSVPGTDTQYF TGTGCCAGCAGTTTATCGGTCCCTGGGACAGATACGCAGTATTTT few TRBJ2-3 . 15 TRBV28
CATSRGPYEQYF TGTGCCACTAGCAGGGGGCCCTACGAGCAGTACTTC . TRBJ2-7 TRBD1 12 TRBV6-5
CASRPQGLGPQHF TGTGCCAGCAGGCCACAGGGGTTGGGGCCCCAGCATTTT . TRBJ1-5 TRBD1 13 TRBV4-2
CASSPLTSSGRVTDTQYF TGTGCCAGCAGCCCCTTAACCTCCAGCGGGAGGGTTACAGATACGCAGTATTTT . TRBJ2-3 TRBD2 18 TRBV7-2
CASSTYSNQPQHF TGCGCCAGCAGCACCTATAGCAATCAGCCCCAGCATTTT . TRBJ1-5 . 13 TRBV10-2
CASSPVTGAQETQYF TGCGCCAGCAGCCCGGTGACAGGGGCGCAAGAGACCCAGTACTTC few TRBJ2-5 TRBD1 15 TRBV5-1
CASSLRVAGNNEQFF TGTGCCAGCAGCTTAAGGGTAGCGGGCAACAATGAGCAGTTCTTC . TRBJ2-1 TRBD2 15 TRBV7-8
CASSAENRRGVSDEQFF TGTGCCAGCAGCGCCGAGAACCGACGGGGGGTGTCGGATGAGCAGTTCTTC . TRBJ2-1 TRBD2 17 TRBV2
CASSLRTGTTAYGYTF TGTGCCAGCAGCTTAAGGACAGGCACTACGGCATATGGCTACACCTTC . TRBJ1-2 TRBD1 16 TRBV7-9
CASSQDSNTGELFF TGCGCCAGCAGCCAAGATTCGAACACCGGGGAGCTGTTTTTT many TRBJ2-2 . 14 TRBV4-3
CASSLRENTEAFF TGTGCCAGCAGTTTGAGAGAGAACACTGAAGCTTTCTTT many TRBJ1-1 . 13 TRBV27
CATSSLLDGNTDTQYF TGTGCCACCAGCAGCCTGCTGGACGGGAACACAGATACGCAGTATTTT many TRBJ2-3 . 16 TRBV15
CASSADGHSGNTIYF TGTGCCAGCAGTGCTGACGGCCACTCTGGAAACACCATATATTTT few TRBJ1-3 . 15 TRBV7-9
CALRDSAYEQYF TGTGCTTTACGGGACTCCGCCTACGAGCAGTACTTC few TRBJ2-7 . 12 TRBV7-4
CASSQGGGRETQYF TGTGCCAGCAGCCAAGGAGGTGGCCGGGAGACCCAGTACTTC few TRBJ2-5 . 14 TRBV7-2